A single sample is the source of the 25 T cell receptor beta chains below, sequenced in a study of blood T cell repertoires in COVID-19. The assay was immunoSEQ multiplex PCR, and TCRdb's table has in-frame clones only and misses some. The sample has roughly 290,000 clones; 80% to 90% are singletons. Source material: PBMCs or T cells enriched from blood (not recorded which). These receptors were taken from a man younger than 45 who had recovered from COVID-19.

The V call is TRBV4-3, the J call TRBJ2-6, with TRBD1 as a possible D gene (6 bases). V was shortened by 0 bases and J by 3 bases, with 15 bases between the two germline ends. CDR3 size: 18 residues. Germline V gene sequence: CDR1 LGHNA, CDR2 YSLEER. In DNA, the CDR3 is TGCGCCAGCAGCCAAGATACAGGGTGGGCATTTGGGGCCAACGTCCTGACTTTC. Translating gives CASSQDTGWAFGANVLTF.

The rearrangement uses TRBV19 and TRBJ2-3, with D maybe TRBD1 (6 bases). The CDR3 has 15 residues. V lost 3 bases to trimming and J lost 0 bases, with 10 bases between them. The germline V gene has CDR1 LNHDA and CDR2 SQIVND (reference sequence). CDR3 DNA sequence: TGTGCCAGTAGTATGATGCAGGGGAGCACAGATACGCAGTATTTT. Its protein product is CASSMMQGSTDTQYF.

V is TRBV15 and J is TRBJ1-4; D not certain. CDR1 and CDR2 (germline): LNHNV, YYDKDF (reference sequence). The V gene lost 0 bases and the J gene lost 4 bases, with 9 bases spanning the gap. The CDR3 has 15 amino acids. For the CDR3, the DNA is TGTGCCACCAGCAGAGATGTACTGAGTAATGAAAAACTGTTTTTT. Translating gives CATSRDVLSNEKLFF.

V is TRBV3-1 (or the pseudogene TRBV3-2) and J is TRBJ2-6, with D tentatively TRBD1 (5 bases). V lost 5 bases to trimming and J lost 1 base, with 6 bases between them. The CDR3 sequence is 14 residues long. CDR1 is LGHDT and CDR2 is YNNKEL in the germline V gene (reference sequence). The CDR3 DNA follows: TGTGCCAGCAGCTCAGGGTCTGGGGCCAACGTCCTGACTTTC. Amino acid sequence: CASSSGSGANVLTF.

V and J are TRBV18 and TRBJ2-1; the match to TRBD2 covers 12 bases. Germline assignment: CDR1 KGHSH and CDR2 LQKENI. This CDR3 is 14 amino acids long. Unmatched junction bases numbered 6, after V lost 6 bases and J lost 9 bases. Here the CDR3 DNA reads TGTGCCAGCTCCCGGGGACTAGCGGGCGGTGAGCAGTTCTTC. Encoded protein: CASSRGLAGGEQFF.

This clone was counted only a few times. J is TRBJ1-2 and V is TRBV3-1 (or the pseudogene TRBV3-2); TRBD1 agrees at 9 bases. The J segment lost 8 bases and the V segment lost 5 bases, leaving 6 bases of the junction unmatched. CDR1 is LGHDT and CDR2 is YNNKEL in the germline V gene (reference sequence). The CDR3 length is 13 residues. The DNA of the CDR3 is TGTGCCAGCAGCTCCGGGACAGGGATGGGCTACACCTTC. Its translation is CASSSGTGMGYTF.

The chain links TRBV7-2 to TRBJ2-3; D gene unclear. The CDR3 sequence is 15 residues long. V was shortened by 1 base and J by 4 bases, with 12 bases between the two germline ends. CDR1 SGHTA and CDR2 FQGNSA come from the germline V gene. For the CDR3, the DNA is TGTGCCAGCAGCTTAGGTGTCTGGCTCTCAGATACGCAGTATTTT. Its protein product is CASSLGVWLSDTQYF.

The chain is built from TRBV7-2 and TRBJ2-7, with D possibly matching TRBD1 (5 bases). V was pared by 3 bases and J by 1 base, with 13 bases between. This CDR3 region has 15 residues. Germline V gene data show CDR1 as SGHTA and CDR2 as FQGNSA. The CDR3 reads CASSLPRAGSYEQYF. In DNA, the CDR3 is TGTGCCAGCAGCTTGCCCAGGGCAGGTTCCTACGAGCAGTACTTC. Complete variable domain (other parts from reference TRBV7-2 and TRBJ2-7): GAGVSQSPSNKVTEKGKDVELRCDPISGHTALYWYRQSLGQGLEFLIYFQGNSAPDKSGLPSDRFSAERTGGSVSTLTIQRTQQEDSAVYLCASSLPRAGSYEQYFGPGTRLTVT.

This chain links TRBV30 with TRBJ1-4, with 10 bases that match TRBD1. After removal of 0 bases from V and 5 bases from J, the junction contained 3 bases not matched to a gene. Germline CDR1 and CDR2: GTSNPN and SVGIG (reference sequence). This CDR3 is 15 amino acids long. Written as DNA, the CDR3 is TGTGCCTGGAGTGTCGGACAGGGGGAAAATGAAAAACTGTTTTTT. This sequence encodes CAWSVGQGENEKLFF.

This chain uses TRBV18 with TRBJ1-2, with D perhaps matching TRBD1 (5 bases). There are 17 residues in the CDR3. The germline V gene encodes CDR1 KGHSH and CDR2 LQKENI. The ends were cut back, 3 bases at V and 6 bases at J, with 23 bases in the middle. This CDR3 is CASSPGRDGLASNGYTF. The CDR3 DNA is TGTGCCAGCTCACCGGGGCGGGACGGCCTCGCATCCAATGGCTACACCTTC.

V and J are TRBV6-1 and TRBJ1-2, with D possibly matching TRBD1 (5 bases). Germline CDR1 reads MNHNS; CDR2 reads SASEGT. This CDR3 region has 13 residues. Trimming cost V 2 bases and J 7 bases, with 11 bases left between them. Written as DNA, the CDR3 is TGTGCCAGCAGTGAAACTGGGGCCTCTGGCTACACCTTC. Translation: CASSETGASGYTF.

This chain uses TRBV5-1 with TRBJ1-2; 10 bases align to TRBD1. The CDR3 runs 14 residues. Losses at the gene ends were 4 bases for V and 5 bases for J; bases not matched to a gene: 5. The germline gives CDR1 SGHRS, CDR2 YFSETQ. CDR3 DNA sequence: TGCGCCAGCAGCCCACCGGGACAGGGGTATGGCTACACCTTC. This sequence encodes CASSPPGQGYGYTF. Together with reference TRBV5-1 and TRBJ1-2, the CDR3 gives the full variable domain: KAGVTQTPRYLIKTRGQQVTLSCSPISGHRSVSWYQQTPGQGLQFLFEYFSETQRNKGNFPGRFSGRQFSNSRSEMNVSTLELGDSALYLCASSPPGQGYGYTFGSGTRLTVV.

This rearrangement joins TRBV2 to TRBJ1-5; D ambiguous. The CDR3 contains 14 residues. Looked up from germline, CDR1 is SNHLY and CDR2 is FYNNEI. V was pared by 2 bases and J by 4 bases, with 9 bases between. The CDR3 DNA reads TGTGCCAGCAGTGAAAGGTCGGGAAATCAGCCCCAGCATTTT. Residues: CASSERSGNQPQHF. Variable domain in full (rest from reference TRBV2 and TRBJ1-5): EPEVTQTPSHQVTQMGQEVILRCVPISNHLYFYWYRQILGQKVEFLVSFYNNEISEKSEIFDDQFSVERPDGSNFTLKIRSTKLEDSAMYFCASSERSGNQPQHFGDGTRLSIL.

The CDR3 loop is CASSLGPRERNTIYF. In DNA form, the CDR3 reads TGCGCCAGCAGCTTGGGCCCCAGGGAACGAAACACCATATATTTT. The chain carries TRBV5-1 and TRBJ1-3; maybe TRBD1 (5 bases). Trimming cost V 0 bases and J 5 bases, with 12 bases left between them. CDR1 and CDR2 (germline): SGHRS, YFSETQ. This CDR3 is 15 amino acids long.

The genes are TRBV7-3 and TRBJ2-1; perhaps TRBD1 as D (6 bases). Trimming left V 6 bases short and J 4 bases short, with 16 bases between. The CDR3 totals 15 residues. The germline CDR1 and CDR2 sequences are SGHTA and FQGTGA. CDR3 sequence reads: CASSLSGTIYNEQFF. CDR3 DNA sequence: TGTGCCAGCAGTTTATCCGGGACAATATACAATGAGCAGTTCTTC.

The CDR3 loop is CACSGKDSNQPQHF. In DNA, the CDR3 is TGTGCCTGTTCCGGGAAAGATAGCAATCAGCCCCAGCATTTT. V gene TRBV2 combines with J gene TRBJ1-5; D unresolved. The V gene's germline CDR1 is SNHLY and CDR2 FYNNEI. The V end lost 11 bases, the J end lost 0 bases, and 14 bases lay between the germline ends. The CDR3 totals 14 residues.

This clone was observed a handful of times. The chain employs TRBV19 and TRBJ2-5; TRBD1 matches at 11 bases. Germline V CDR1 and CDR2: LNHDA, SQIVND (reference sequence). The V and J ends lost 6 bases and 4 bases, in that order; junction bases with no gene match: 13. This CDR3 region has 17 residues. CDR3 nucleotides: TGTGCCAGTAGCCGATCCTTACCGGGACAGGGGGGAGAGACCCAGTACTTC. Translated: CASSRSLPGQGGETQYF.

CDR3 in amino acids: CAISDEGQNTEAFF. CDR3 DNA sequence: TGTGCCATCAGTGATGAGGGTCAGAACACTGAAGCTTTCTTT. This chain connects TRBV10-3 to TRBJ1-1; no definite D call. The germline CDR1 and CDR2 sequences are ENHRY and SYGVKD. CDR3 length: 14 amino acids. Deletions cut 3 bases from V and 1 base from J, with 9 bases between.

The rearrangement uses TRBV7-3 and TRBJ2-2, with 10 bases aligning to TRBD1. CDR3 length: 17 amino acids. Germline lookup yields CDR1 SGHTA and CDR2 FQGTGA. Trimming cost V 4 bases and J 1 base; bases outside gene matches: 6. CDR3 sequence: CASSSGDRGKNTGELFF. As DNA, the CDR3 is TGTGCCAGCAGCTCAGGGGACAGGGGAAAGAACACCGGGGAGCTGTTTTTT.

J is TRBJ2-3 and V is TRBV5-1; tentatively, D is TRBD1 (5 bases). V shed 2 bases and J shed 5 bases, with 18 bases lying between them. The germline gives CDR1 SGHRS, CDR2 YFSETQ. The CDR3 is made up of 16 amino acids. CDR3 DNA sequence: TGCGCCAGCAGCTTAGGACCTCTAGGGGCAGGAGATACGCAGTATTTT. The encoded protein is CASSLGPLGAGDTQYF.

V usage is TRBV23-1 and J usage is TRBJ2-3, with a tentative D call TRBD1 (5 bases). TRBV23-1 is sorted into the ORF group, with uncertain function. This CDR3 region has 16 residues. Trimming pared 4 bases from V and 3 bases from J, leaving 17 bases between. In DNA, the CDR3 is TGCGCCAGCAGTCGACCGCTCACAGGAGATACAGATACGCAGTATTTT. Its translation: CASSRPLTGDTDTQYF.

The chain employs TRBV4-3 and TRBJ2-1; D gene ambiguous. V was trimmed by 4 bases and J by 0 bases, leaving 19 bases between them. Germline-derived CDR1 and CDR2 are LGHNA and YSLEER. This CDR3 spans 18 amino acids. The CDR3 loop reads CASSLERTAVSSYNEQFF. The CDR3 nucleotides are TGCGCCAGCAGCCTAGAGAGAACGGCGGTAAGCTCCTACAATGAGCAGTTCTTC.

V and J are TRBV3-1 (or the pseudogene TRBV3-2) and TRBJ1-2; D not certain. Germline V gene lookup returns CDR1 LGHDT and CDR2 YNNKEL (reference sequence). The V gene lost 2 bases and the J gene lost 8 bases, with 15 bases spanning the gap. The CDR3 sequence is 14 residues long. The CDR3 region is CASSQFLGSSGYTF. CDR3 sequence (DNA): TGTGCCAGCAGCCAATTCCTTGGATCTAGCGGCTACACCTTC.

The genes are TRBV6-5 and TRBJ2-7, with TRBD1 identical over 8 bases. The CDR3 contains 15 residues. V was clipped by 6 bases and J by 6 bases; unmatched bases: 13. Per the germline V gene, CDR1 is MNHEY and CDR2 is SVGAGI. For the CDR3, the DNA is TGTGCCAGCAGGGTACTGACAGGGGAGCTGGTCGAGCAGTACTTC. It is translated as CASRVLTGELVEQYF.

Regarding this clone: The sample holds other DNA sequences that translate to the same CDR3. This chain connects TRBV19 to TRBJ2-3; D not resolved. V gave up 0 bases and J gave up 4 bases, with 8 bases separating them. The CDR3 consists of 14 residues. The germline gives CDR1 LNHDA, CDR2 SQIVND (reference sequence). The CDR3 nucleotides read TGTGCCAGTAGTATAGATCCCCTAGCAGATACGCAGTATTTT. This codes for CASSIDPLADTQYF.